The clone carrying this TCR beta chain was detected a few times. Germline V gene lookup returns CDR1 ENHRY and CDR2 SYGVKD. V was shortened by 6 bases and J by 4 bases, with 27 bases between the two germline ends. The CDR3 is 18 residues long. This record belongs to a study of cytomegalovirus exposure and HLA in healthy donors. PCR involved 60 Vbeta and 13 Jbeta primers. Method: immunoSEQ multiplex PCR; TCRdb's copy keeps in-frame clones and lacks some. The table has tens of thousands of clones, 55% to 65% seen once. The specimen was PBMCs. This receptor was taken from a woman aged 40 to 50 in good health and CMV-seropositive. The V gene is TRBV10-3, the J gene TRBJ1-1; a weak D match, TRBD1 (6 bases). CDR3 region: CAIRAARGSGVGGTEAFF. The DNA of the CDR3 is TGTGCCATCAGAGCCGCCAGGGGTAGTGGGGTAGGTGGCACTGAAGCTTTCTTT.